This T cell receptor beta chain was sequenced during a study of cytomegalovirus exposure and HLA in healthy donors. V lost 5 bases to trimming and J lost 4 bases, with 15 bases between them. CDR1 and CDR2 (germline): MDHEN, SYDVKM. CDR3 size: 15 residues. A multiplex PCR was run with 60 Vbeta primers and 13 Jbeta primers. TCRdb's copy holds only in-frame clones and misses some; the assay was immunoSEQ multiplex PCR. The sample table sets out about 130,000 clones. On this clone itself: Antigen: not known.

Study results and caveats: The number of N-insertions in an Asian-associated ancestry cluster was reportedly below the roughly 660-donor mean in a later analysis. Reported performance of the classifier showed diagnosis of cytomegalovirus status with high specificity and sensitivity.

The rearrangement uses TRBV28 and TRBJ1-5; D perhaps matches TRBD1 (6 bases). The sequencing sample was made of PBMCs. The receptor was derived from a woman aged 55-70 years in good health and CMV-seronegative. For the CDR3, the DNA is TGTGCCAGCAGTCTAATTCAGGGGTTTAATCAGCCCCAGCATTTT. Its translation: CASSLIQGFNQPQHF.